Below, 6 T cell receptor beta chains from the same sample are listed, as sequenced in a study of monozygotic twins with inflammatory bowel disease. TCRdb re-called the 5' RACE reads; one entry per CDR3 protein, DNA not given. The clone table shows around 230,000 distinct CDR3 sequences, with the ten largest holding 1.6%. Sequenced sample: blood. These receptor sequences come from a human donor with ulcerative colitis or Crohn's disease, or a healthy co-twin of an affected twin (not recorded which).

The chain links TRBV7-8 to TRBJ1-4. CDR1 is SGHVS and CDR2 is FQNEAQ in the germline V gene. The CDR3 runs 14 residues. CDR3 sequence: CASSWGLQGEKLFF.

This chain uses TRBV12-3 or TRBV12-4 with TRBJ2-5; TCRdb outputs TRBD1, but without DNA this stays unchecked. CDR3 length: 15 amino acids. The CDR3: CASSFYGHYPETQYF.

The genes are TRBV5-1 and TRBJ2-7; checking the TCRdb D call of TRBD1 is not possible without DNA. This CDR3 spans 14 amino acids. Germline loops: CDR1 SGHRS, CDR2 YFSETQ. CDR3 sequence: CASSLVGAKGEQYF.

The CDR3 sequence is CASSLRRPGRTGGTGELCF. The rearrangement uses TRBV11-2 and TRBJ2-2; TCRdb calls TRBD1, which cannot be checked without DNA. Germline CDR1 reads SGHAT; CDR2 reads FQNNGV. This CDR3 has 19 residues. The full variable domain, rest sourced from reference TRBV11-2 and TRBJ2-2, is EAGVAQSPRYKIIEKRQSVAFWCNPISGHATLYWYQQILGQGPKLLIQFQNNGVVDDSQLPKDRFSAERLKGVDSTLKIQPAKLEDSAVYLCASSLRRPGRTGGTGELCFGEGSRLTVL.

This chain connects TRBV5-1 to TRBJ1-5. CDR1 SGHRS and CDR2 YFSETQ come from the germline V gene. The length of the CDR3 is 15 residues. CDR3: CASSLEGTPGQPQHF.

The CDR3 loop is CASSSGINYGYTF. V gene TRBV27 combines with J gene TRBJ1-2. This CDR3 is 13 amino acids long. Germline values: CDR1 MNHEY, CDR2 SMNVEV (reference sequence).